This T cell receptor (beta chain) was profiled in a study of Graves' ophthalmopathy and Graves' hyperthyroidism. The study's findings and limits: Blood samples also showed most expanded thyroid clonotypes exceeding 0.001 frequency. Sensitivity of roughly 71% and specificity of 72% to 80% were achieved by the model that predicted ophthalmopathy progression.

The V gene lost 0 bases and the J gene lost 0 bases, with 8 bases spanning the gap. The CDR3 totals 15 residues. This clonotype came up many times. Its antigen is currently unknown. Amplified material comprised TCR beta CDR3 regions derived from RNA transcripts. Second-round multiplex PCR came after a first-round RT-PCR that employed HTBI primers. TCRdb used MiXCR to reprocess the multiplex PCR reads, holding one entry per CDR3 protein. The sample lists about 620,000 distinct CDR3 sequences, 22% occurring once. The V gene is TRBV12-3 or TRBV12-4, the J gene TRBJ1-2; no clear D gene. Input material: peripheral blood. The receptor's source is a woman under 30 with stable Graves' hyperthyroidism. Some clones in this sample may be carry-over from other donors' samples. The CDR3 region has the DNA TGTGCCAGCAGTTTAGCGCACGGTTCTAACTATGGCTACACCTTC. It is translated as CASSLAHGSNYGYTF.